Below are 9 T cell receptor beta chains sequenced from a single sample in a study of blood T cell repertoires in COVID-19. Profiled with immunoSEQ multiplex PCR; TCRdb holds only in-frame clones, not every one. This table has 75,000 to 90,000 clones, around 91% appearing once. Sequenced material: peripheral blood. These receptors were collected from a human donor in a cohort sampled during active COVID-19.

This chain links TRBV2 with TRBJ1-2; the D is unclear. Germline V gives CDR1 SNHLY, CDR2 FYNNEI. The ends were cut back, 3 bases at V and 4 bases at J, with 3 bases in the middle. CDR3 length: 11 residues. The CDR3 here is CASSDRYGYTF. The CDR3 DNA reads as TGTGCCAGCAGTGACCGCTATGGCTACACCTTC.

The chain couples TRBV4-1 to TRBJ2-3, with D perhaps TRBD2 (6 bases). CDR1 is MGHRA and CDR2 is YSYEKL in the germline V gene. The CDR3 sequence is 15 residues long. V was clipped by 3 bases and J by 6 bases, with 16 bases between them. DNA for the CDR3: TGCGCCAGCAGCCAGGACCGACTAGTCGCGGATACGCAGTATTTT. Protein: CASSQDRLVADTQYF.

CDR3 sequence (DNA): TGTGCCAGCAGTTACGACGGGATCTATGGCTACACCTTC. The encoded protein is CASSYDGIYGYTF. The V call is TRBV6-5, the J call TRBJ1-2, with D unresolved. V lost 2 bases to trimming and J lost 4 bases, with 8 bases between them. This CDR3 has 13 amino acids. CDR1 is MNHEY, CDR2 SVGAGI, per germline.

This chain connects TRBV5-1 to TRBJ2-7, with D maybe TRBD2 (5 bases). The V gene lost 4 bases and the J gene lost 7 bases, with 24 bases spanning the gap. The CDR3 length is 16 residues. Germline CDR1 SGHRS, CDR2 YFSETQ. The CDR3 DNA sequence: TGCGCCAGCAGCCCCGGGGATGGGGAAAGAGCTACGGAGCAGTACTTC. Translated, it gives CASSPGDGERATEQYF.

In its sample, this clone was seen a few times. The rearrangement uses TRBV6-5 and TRBJ2-7; 7 bases line up with TRBD1. Germline V lookup: CDR1 MNHEY, CDR2 SVGAGI. J was trimmed by 6 bases and V by 6 bases; bases with no gene match: 8. CDR3 length: 13 residues. The CDR3 here is CASSRDSRGEQYF. The CDR3 DNA follows: TGTGCCAGCAGCCGGGACAGCCGAGGCGAGCAGTACTTC.

The V and J genes are TRBV7-2 and TRBJ2-7, with D perhaps matching TRBD1 (5 bases). Per germline, CDR1 SGHTA and CDR2 FQGNSA. This CDR3 contains 14 residues. Trimming removed 5 bases from V and 2 bases from J, with 13 bases in between. This chain's CDR3 is CASSRAGSTYEQYF. Here the CDR3 DNA reads TGTGCCAGCAGCAGGGCAGGGTCGACCTACGAGCAGTACTTC.

This clone came up a few times. The genes are TRBV10-3 and TRBJ2-4, with D possibly matching TRBD1 (6 bases). From germline, CDR1 is ENHRY and CDR2 SYGVKD. Trimming shortened V by 10 bases and J by 4 bases, and 17 bases separated the two germline ends. This CDR3 region has 14 residues. Here the CDR3 reads CATRIGDNKNIQYF. CDR3 in DNA: TGTGCCACCCGCATAGGGGACAATAAAAACATTCAGTACTTC.

This chain links TRBV4-2 with TRBJ2-1; possible D gene TRBD2, 6 bases. Trimming shortened V by 4 bases and J by 7 bases, and 17 bases separated the two germline ends. The CDR3 consists of 15 residues. Germline CDR1 and CDR2: LGHNA and YNFKEQ. The CDR3: CASSLGGAGVNEQFF. The CDR3 region has the DNA TGTGCCAGCAGCCTAGGAGGGGCAGGAGTGAATGAGCAGTTCTTC.

This chain uses TRBV5-6 with TRBJ1-3, with D hard to call. Germline lookup yields CDR1 SGHDT and CDR2 YYEEEE. The CDR3 contains 16 residues. The V end was cut by 1 base, the J end by 1 base, with 12 bases between. CDR3 nucleotides: TGTGCCAGCAGCTTGATTCAGGTTGATTCTGGAAACACCATATATTTT. It translates to CASSLIQVDSGNTIYF.